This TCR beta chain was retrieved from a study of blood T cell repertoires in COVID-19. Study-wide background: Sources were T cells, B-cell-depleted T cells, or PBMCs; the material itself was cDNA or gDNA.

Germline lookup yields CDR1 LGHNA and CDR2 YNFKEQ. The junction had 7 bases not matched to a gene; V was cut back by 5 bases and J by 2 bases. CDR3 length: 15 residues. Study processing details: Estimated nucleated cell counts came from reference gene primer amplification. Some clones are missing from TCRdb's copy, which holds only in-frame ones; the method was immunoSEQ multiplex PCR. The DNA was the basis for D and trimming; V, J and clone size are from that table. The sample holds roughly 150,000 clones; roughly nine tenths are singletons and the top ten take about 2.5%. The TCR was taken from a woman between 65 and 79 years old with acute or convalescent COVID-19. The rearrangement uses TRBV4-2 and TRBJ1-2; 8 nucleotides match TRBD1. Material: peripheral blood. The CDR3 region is CASSDAGTGNYGYTF. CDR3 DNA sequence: TGTGCCAGCAGCGACGCTGGGACAGGCAACTATGGCTACACCTTC.